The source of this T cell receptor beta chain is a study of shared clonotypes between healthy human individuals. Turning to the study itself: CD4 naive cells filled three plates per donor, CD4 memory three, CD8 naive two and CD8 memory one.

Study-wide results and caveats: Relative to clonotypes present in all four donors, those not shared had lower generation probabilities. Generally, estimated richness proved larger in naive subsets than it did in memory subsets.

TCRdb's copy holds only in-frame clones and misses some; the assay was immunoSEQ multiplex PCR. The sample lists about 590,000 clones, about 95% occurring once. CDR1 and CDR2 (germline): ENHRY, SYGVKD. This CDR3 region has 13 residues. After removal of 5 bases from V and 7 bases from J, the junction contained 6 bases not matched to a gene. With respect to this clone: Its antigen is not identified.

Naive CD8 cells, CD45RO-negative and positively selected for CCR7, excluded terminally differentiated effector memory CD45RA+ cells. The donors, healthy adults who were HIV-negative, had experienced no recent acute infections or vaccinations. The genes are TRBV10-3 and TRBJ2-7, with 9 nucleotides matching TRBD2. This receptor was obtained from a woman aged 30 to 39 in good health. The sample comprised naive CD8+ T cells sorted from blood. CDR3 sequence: CAISRAGGYEQYF. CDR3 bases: TGTGCCATCAGTAGAGCGGGAGGTTATGAGCAGTACTTC.